A single sample gave rise to the 18 T cell receptor beta chains below, sequenced in a study of blood T cells in healthy people across ages. Alongside a J-beta primer mix, a sample-barcoded 5' primer served in a second PCR lasting about 7 to 11 cycles. TCRdb re-analysed the 5' RACE reads in MiXCR, keeping a single row per CDR3 protein. The sample carries approximately 760,000 distinct CDR3 sequences, 20% to 25% recorded once. This sample also belongs to another study, concerning T cells of mothers and their children.

The sequenced material came from blood. These receptors all stem from a boy aged 5-17 years in good health.

The chain recombines TRBV7-9 with TRBJ1-5; 9 nucleotides align to TRBD1. The CDR3 spans 15 residues. The V segment lost 5 bases and the J segment 4 bases; nucleotides outside the gene matches: 6. The germline gives CDR1 SEHNR, CDR2 FQNEAQ (reference sequence). The CDR3 sequence is CASSAPGQGNQPQHF. The CDR3 DNA reads as TGTGCCAGCAGCGCACCGGGACAGGGTAATCAGCCCCAGCATTTT.

This clonotype was counted many times. This rearrangement joins TRBV2 to TRBJ2-2; 7 bases fit TRBD2. Germline V gives CDR1 SNHLY, CDR2 FYNNEI. The CDR3 has 14 residues. With V trimmed by 8 bases and J by 6 bases, 9 bases remained unmatched. The CDR3 reads CASRLILAPGELFF. The CDR3 DNA follows: TGTGCCAGCCGCCTTATACTAGCGCCCGGGGAGCTGTTTTTT.

This clonotype was counted at least ten times. A junction end diverges from the germline sequence, so it may reflect a read error. The chain employs TRBV5-1 and TRBJ2-1; D gene ambiguous. Germline V gene sequence: CDR1 SGHRS, CDR2 YFSETQ. The CDR3 runs to 14 residues. CDR3 in amino acids: CASSLDGSYNEQFF. The DNA of the CDR3 is TGTGCCAGCAGCTTAGACGGCTCCTACAATGAGCAGTTCTTC.

There are a few counts of this clonotype. This chain connects TRBV4-1 to TRBJ2-7; D possibly corresponds to TRBD2 (5 bases). In germline, CDR1 is MGHRA, CDR2 YSYEKL. V lost 1 base, J lost 5 bases, and 15 bases lay in between. There are 15 residues in the CDR3. CDR3: CASSQVPGMLNEQYF. The CDR3 DNA reads TGCGCCAGCAGCCAAGTACCGGGGATGCTTAACGAGCAGTACTTC.

The chain couples TRBV24-1 to TRBJ2-2, with 7 bases fitting TRBD1. The CDR3 totals 16 residues. CDR1 KGHDR and CDR2 SFDVKD come from the germline V gene. With 4 bases clipped from V and 4 bases from J, the junction kept 8 bases outside the gene matches. Here the CDR3 reads CATSDHRQGSTGELFF. CDR3 nucleotides: TGTGCCACCAGTGACCACCGACAGGGCAGCACCGGGGAGCTGTTTTTT.

The V and J genes are TRBV4-1 and TRBJ1-1; D gene ambiguous. The germline V gene encodes CDR1 MGHRA and CDR2 YSYEKL. The CDR3 totals 15 residues. V dropped 1 base and J dropped 4 bases, with 13 bases sitting between them. The chain's CDR3 is CASSQGTATTTEAFF. Here the CDR3 DNA reads TGCGCCAGCAGCCAAGGGACCGCGACGACCACTGAAGCTTTCTTT.

This clonotype was counted a few times. The chain has TRBV2 and TRBJ1-6; 7 nucleotides align to TRBD1. J was trimmed by 8 bases and V by 5 bases; bases with no gene match: 6. This CDR3 contains 14 residues. The germline gives CDR1 SNHLY, CDR2 FYNNEI. CDR3 in amino acids: CASSYGTAHSPLHF. In DNA, the CDR3 is TGTGCCAGCAGTTACGGGACAGCTCATTCACCCCTCCACTTT.

The chain combines TRBV29-1 with TRBJ2-5, with unresolved D. This CDR3 has 13 residues. Germline CDR1 is SQVTM and CDR2 is ANQGSEA. V lost 5 bases and J lost 5, with 15 bases in between. The CDR3, as DNA: TGCAGCGTTCGGCTTCAAGTAAGGGAGACCCAGTACTTC. Amino acid sequence: CSVRLQVRETQYF.

There are a few counts of this clonotype. The V and J genes are TRBV28 and TRBJ2-1; perhaps TRBD1 as D (6 bases). The CDR3 is 13 residues long. Germline values: CDR1 MDHEN, CDR2 SYDVKM. V lost 2 bases, J lost 9 bases, and 11 bases lay in between. The CDR3 region is CASSLPGDTEQFF. CDR3 coding DNA: TGTGCCAGCAGTTTACCCGGGGACACTGAGCAGTTCTTC.

V is TRBV5-1 and J is TRBJ1-2; D is uncertain. Germline-derived CDR1 and CDR2 are SGHRS and YFSETQ. The CDR3 runs to 14 residues. Trimming removed 4 bases at V and 8 bases at J, with 18 bases between. Here the CDR3 DNA reads TGCGCCAGCAGCCCCAGCGACGCCCGAGGGGGCTACACCTTC. It encodes CASSPSDARGGYTF.

This clonotype has a handful of counts. The J gene is TRBJ2-1, the V gene TRBV3-1, with 7 bases aligning to TRBD2. Germline V gives CDR1 LGHDT, CDR2 YNNKEL (reference sequence). V lost 0 bases to trimming and J lost 1 base; unmatched junction nucleotides: 9. CDR3 length: 18 residues. The CDR3 reads CASSQDSLGLVSYNEQFF. The CDR3 DNA reads as TGTGCCAGCAGCCAAGATAGTCTTGGACTAGTGTCCTACAATGAGCAGTTCTTC.

This clonotype was counted between two and nine times. This chain joins TRBV20-1 and TRBJ2-7; 11 bases are shared with TRBD2. The CDR3 covers 15 residues. The germline gives CDR1 DFQATT, CDR2 SNEGSKA (reference sequence). V lost 5 bases to trimming and J lost 3 bases; unmatched junction nucleotides: 9. The CDR3 spells CSARPPLAGVYEQYF. The CDR3 DNA reads as TGCAGTGCTCGCCCCCCACTAGCGGGAGTCTACGAGCAGTACTTC.

The chain uses TRBV5-1 and TRBJ2-4, with 8 bases matching TRBD1. The V and J ends lost 4 bases and 1 base, in that order; junction bases with no gene match: 4. Germline V gives CDR1 SGHRS, CDR2 YFSETQ. This CDR3 comprises 15 residues. CDR3 DNA sequence: TGCGCCAGCAGCCCGGACAGGGTGGCCAAAAACATTCAGTACTTC. It codes for CASSPDRVAKNIQYF.

This clonotype has only a few counts. The CDR3 nucleotides read TGTGCCAGCAGCCCTCGACAGGGAGATAGCCCTGAAGCTTTCTTT. This gives the protein CASSPRQGDSPEAFF. The gene calls are TRBV13 and TRBJ1-1; the match to TRBD1 covers 7 bases. The trim removed 5 bases at V and 6 bases at J, leaving 12 bases unmatched. CDR1 is PRHDT, CDR2 FYEKMQ, per germline (reference sequence). The CDR3 has 15 residues.

In its sample, this clonotype was seen a few times. The V call is TRBV28, the J call TRBJ1-3; D is unresolved. Germline V lookup: CDR1 MDHEN, CDR2 SYDVKM. V lost 3 bases and J 4 bases, leaving 10 bases between the germline ends. The CDR3 sequence is 14 residues long. This CDR3 reads CASSFRQFGNTIYF. The CDR3 region has the DNA TGTGCCAGCAGTTTTCGCCAATTCGGAAACACCATATATTTT.

In its sample, this clonotype was seen a few times. The CDR3 loop is CSVEAGVDFQETQYF. The CDR3 bases are TGCAGCGTTGAAGCAGGGGTAGATTTCCAAGAGACCCAGTACTTC. The chain employs TRBV29-1 and TRBJ2-5; a possible D gene is TRBD1 (6 bases). Deletions cut 1 base from V and 1 base from J, with 13 bases between. This CDR3 is built from 15 residues. Per germline, CDR1 SQVTM and CDR2 ANQGSEA.

This clonotype was picked up a small number of times. The J gene is TRBJ2-5, the V gene TRBV27, with D unclear. Between the trimmed V and J ends, which lost 1 base and 2 bases, there was a span of 5 bases. Germline-derived CDR1 and CDR2 are MNHEY and SMNVEV (reference sequence). The CDR3 loop spans 13 amino acids. The CDR3 loop is CASSLLDQETQYF. Written as DNA, the CDR3 is TGTGCCAGCAGTTTATTGGATCAAGAGACCCAGTACTTC.

This clonotype was observed a handful of times. The chain links TRBV5-1 to TRBJ2-4, with 9 bases identical to TRBD1. This CDR3 comprises 19 residues. The V and J ends lost 0 bases and 0 bases, in that order; junction bases with no gene match: 10. Germline assignment: CDR1 SGHRS and CDR2 YFSETQ. CDR3: CASSLDGTGTQLAKNIQYF. The CDR3 DNA is TGCGCCAGCAGCTTGGATGGGACAGGGACGCAGCTAGCCAAAAACATTCAGTACTTC.